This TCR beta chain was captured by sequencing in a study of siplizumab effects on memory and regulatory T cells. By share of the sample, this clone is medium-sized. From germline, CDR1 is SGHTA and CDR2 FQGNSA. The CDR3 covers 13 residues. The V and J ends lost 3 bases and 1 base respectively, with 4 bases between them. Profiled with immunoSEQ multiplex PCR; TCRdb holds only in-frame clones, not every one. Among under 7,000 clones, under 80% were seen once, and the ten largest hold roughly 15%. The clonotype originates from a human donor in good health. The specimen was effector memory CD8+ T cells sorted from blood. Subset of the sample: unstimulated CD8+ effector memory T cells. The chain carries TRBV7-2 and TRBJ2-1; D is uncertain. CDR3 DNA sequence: TGTGCCAGCAGCTTTCTTTCCTACAATGAGCAGTTCTTC. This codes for CASSFLSYNEQFF.